This TCR beta chain is from a study of shared clonotypes between healthy human individuals. Study background: Donors had three CD4 naive, three CD4 memory, two CD8 naive and one CD8 memory plate apiece. The study's findings and limits: Clonotype sharing among donors was expected to depend on sequencing depth. What naive subsets generally showed was a larger estimated richness than memory subsets showed.

The investigators split CD4+ cells into a CD45RA+ naive subset and a CD45RA-negative memory subset. Generated by immunoSEQ multiplex PCR, the TCRdb table keeps only in-frame clones and is missing some. This sample has roughly 2,500,000 clones; under 95% occur once, and the top ten carry 0.36%. This clone was counted a single time. Its target is not known. The sample comprised naive CD4+ T cells from PBMCs. As to subset: CD45RA+ positively selected. This receptor was taken from a man aged 18 to 29 in good health. Some clones in this sample may be carry-over from other donors' samples.

The CDR3 sequence: CASFGPGGGDTEAFF. The CDR3 nucleotides are TGTGCCAGCTTCGGACCAGGAGGGGGAGACACTGAAGCTTTCTTT. This chain joins TRBV6-1 and TRBJ1-1, with a possible D match to TRBD1 (6 bases). V was pared by 8 bases and J by 3 bases, with 19 bases between. The germline V gene encodes CDR1 MNHNS and CDR2 SASEGT. There are 15 residues in the CDR3.